A selection of T cell receptor beta chains follows, all from one sample in a study of regulatory T cells in long-lasting Graves disease. From the multiplex PCR reads, TCRdb called clonotypes with MiXCR, one entry per CDR3 protein. This sample yields about 520,000 distinct CDR3 sequences, of which more than 10% are seen a single time; more than 8% belongs to the top ten. The same sample was also studied in work on T cells in Graves' hyperthyroidism and ophthalmopathy.

The starting material was peripheral blood mononuclear cells (PBMCs), obtained at new diagnosis, from a patient treated with antithyroid drugs. The receptors originated from a woman aged 25 to 39 with Graves disease. Both conserved end residues are part of each CDR3. A D gene is named only where the DNA matches it firmly. Only part of the rows carry a size: once, few, many, or a class if the clone is expanded.

D	V	size	J	CDR3	DNA
TRBD1	TRBV29-1	many	TRBJ2-2	CSVGDRDHTGELFF	TGCAGCGTCGGGGACAGGGACCACACCGGGGAGCTGTTTTTT
.	TRBV6-5	many	TRBJ1-1	CASSYEENTEAFF	TGTGCCAGCAGTTACGAGGAGAACACTGAAGCTTTCTTT
TRBD1	TRBV9	few	TRBJ2-1	CAGSDQGALFF	TGTGCCGGCAGCGACCAGGGGGCTCTGTTCTTC
TRBD2	TRBV6-5	.	TRBJ2-2	CASSYSSGRGTGELFF	TGTGCCAGCAGTTACTCTAGCGGGAGAGGCACCGGGGAGCTGTTTTTT
.	TRBV7-9	many	TRBJ2-7	CASSFSHSYEQYF	TGTGCCAGCAGCTTCTCCCATTCCTACGAGCAGTACTTC
TRBD1	TRBV6-2/TRBV6-3	many	TRBJ2-1	CASSRDRVMNEQFF	TGTGCCAGCAGTCGTGACAGGGTTATGAATGAGCAGTTCTTC
TRBD2	TRBV28	.	TRBJ2-7	CASGDYPKDEQYF	TGTGCCAGCGGGGACTACCCTAAGGACGAGCAGTACTTC
.	TRBV5-1	.	TRBJ2-7	CASAGNPGETYEQYF	TGCGCCAGCGCGGGCAACCCGGGAGAGACTTACGAGCAGTACTTC
.	TRBV7-9	many	TRBJ1-1	CASSLDGTDTEAFF	TGTGCCAGCAGCTTAGATGGCACCGACACTGAAGCTTTCTTT
TRBD1	TRBV2	many	TRBJ2-7	CASREDRARTYEQYF	TGTGCCAGCAGAGAGGACAGGGCCAGAACCTACGAGCAGTACTTC
.	TRBV7-2	.	TRBJ1-5	CASSLAPGNQPQHF	TGTGCCAGCAGCTTAGCGCCGGGGAATCAGCCCCAGCATTTT
TRBD2	TRBV18	many	TRBJ2-7	CASSQGLAAEQYF	TGTGCCAGCTCACAGGGACTAGCGGCCGAGCAGTACTTC
.	TRBV12-3/TRBV12-4	many	TRBJ2-1	CASSLQGGPSNEQFF	TGTGCCAGCAGTCTACAGGGAGGCCCTTCCAATGAGCAGTTCTTC
TRBD2	TRBV5-1	few	TRBJ2-3	CASGLAGTTDTQYF	TGCGCCAGCGGACTAGCGGGAACCACAGATACGCAGTATTTT
.	TRBV2	many	TRBJ1-1	CASSETDMNTEAFF	TGTGCCAGCAGTGAGACAGACATGAACACTGAAGCTTTCTTT
TRBD2	TRBV24-1	many	TRBJ2-5	CATSHPRAGEETQYF	TGTGCCACCAGCCACCCCCGGGCGGGAGAAGAGACCCAGTACTTC